Following are 27 T cell receptor beta chains from one sample sequenced in a study of T cells in Graves' hyperthyroidism and ophthalmopathy. Amplification of TCR beta CDR3 regions was performed using RNA transcripts as template. HTBI primers drove first-round RT-PCR of the TCR CDR3. Each CDR3 protein is one row after TCRdb ran MiXCR on the multiplex PCR reads. The sample has about 510,000 distinct CDR3 sequences; about 45% are singletons. Sequencing was performed on peripheral blood or thyroid tissue (not recorded which). The receptors here all came from an adult woman with Graves' disease, either hyperthyroidism or ophthalmopathy (not recorded which).

Concerning this clonotype itself: The junction departs from the called germline gene at one end, perhaps through a read error. V gene TRBV6-5 combines with J gene TRBJ2-7; D tentatively reads TRBD1 or TRBD2 (5 bases each). CDR1 MNHEY and CDR2 SVGAGI come from the germline V gene. This CDR3 comprises 13 residues. In DNA form, the CDR3 reads TGTGCCAGCCGGGACGGACAAAACTACGAACAGTACTTC. It yields the protein CASRDGQNYEQYF.

In the case of this clonotype: This could be a read error, since a much larger clone is one nucleotide away. This sequence joins TRBV5-6 and TRBJ2-5; 8 nucleotides align to TRBD1. Germline V lookup: CDR1 SGHDT, CDR2 YYEEEE. The CDR3 extends over 16 amino acids. The CDR3 DNA is TGTGCCAGCAGCTCCTTAGACAGGGGAGATCAAGAGACCCAGCACTTC. Translated: CASSSLDRGDQETQHF.

This clonotype was observed at least ten times. In DNA form, the CDR3 reads TGTGCCATCAACCCAGACAGGGATGTTGGCTACACCTTC. Protein sequence: CAINPDRDVGYTF. The chain joins TRBV10-3 to TRBJ1-2; 7 nucleotides align to TRBD1. Germline values: CDR1 ENHRY, CDR2 SYGVKD. This CDR3 contains 13 residues. The trim removed 7 bases at V and 7 bases at J, leaving 9 bases unmatched.

This clonotype appeared once. The chain couples TRBV7-8 to TRBJ2-7; TRBD1 matches at 7 bases. Germline-derived CDR1 and CDR2 are SGHVS and FQNEAQ. This CDR3 spans 16 amino acids. The ends lost 5 bases at V and 6 bases at J; junction bases unmatched: 16. Written as DNA, the CDR3 is TGTGCCAGCAGCGTACTAGTTTCAGGGGGTATAGGCGAGCAGTACTTC. This encodes CASSVLVSGGIGEQYF. The full variable domain, its missing parts supplied by reference TRBV7-8 and TRBJ2-7, is GAGVSQSPRYKVAKRGQDVALRCDPISGHVSLFWYQQALGQGPEFLTYFQNEAQLDKSGLPSDRFFAERPEGSVSTLKIQRTQQEDSAVYLCASSVLVSGGIGEQYFGPGTRLTVT.

This clonotype turned up a few times. The V and J genes are TRBV29-1 and TRBJ2-5, with TRBD1 identical over 7 bases. The CDR3 totals 12 residues. CDR1 is SQVTM, CDR2 ANQGSEA, per germline. The junction had 7 bases not matched to a gene; V was cut back by 7 bases and J by 5 bases. CDR3 protein: CSARTGYETQYF. CDR3 in DNA: TGCAGCGCCCGGACAGGTTACGAGACCCAGTACTTC.

The rearrangement uses TRBV27 and TRBJ1-6, with 9 bases aligning to TRBD1. This CDR3 has 13 residues. Germline V gene lookup returns CDR1 MNHEY and CDR2 SMNVEV (reference sequence). The V and J ends lost 9 bases and 5 bases, in that order; junction bases with no gene match: 2. DNA for the CDR3: TGTGCCAGTCGGACAGGGGATAATTCACCCCTCCACTTT. Translating gives CASRTGDNSPLHF.

This clonotype was observed at least ten times. The rearrangement uses TRBV13 and TRBJ1-2; TRBD1 might be the D (6 bases). The germline V gene has CDR1 PRHDT and CDR2 FYEKMQ (reference sequence). Trimming removed 5 bases from V and 2 bases from J, with 15 bases in between. The CDR3 sequence is 15 residues long. CDR3 DNA sequence: TGTGCCAGCAGCCCACAGACAGGTGCCAACTATGGCTACACCTTC. Its translation is CASSPQTGANYGYTF.

A few counts support this clonotype. The chain couples TRBV4-1 to TRBJ2-2; 10 bases are shared with TRBD1. V was clipped by 1 base and J by 4 bases; unmatched bases: 6. Germline assignment: CDR1 MGHRA and CDR2 YSYEKL. This CDR3 spans 17 amino acids. The CDR3 DNA is TGCGCCAGCAGCCAAGCTTCGGGACAGGGGATCACCGGGGAGCTGTTTTTT. It specifies CASSQASGQGITGELFF.

This CDR3 reads CASSLVQAWEKLFF. CDR3 coding DNA: TGTGCCAGCAGCTTAGTACAGGCTTGGGAAAAACTGTTTTTT. The chain carries TRBV7-9 and TRBJ1-4, with D perhaps matching TRBD1 (5 bases). This CDR3 has 14 amino acids. The V end lost 1 base, the J end lost 8 bases, and 11 bases lay between the germline ends. Germline CDR1 reads SEHNR; CDR2 reads FQNEAQ (reference sequence).

This clonotype has a count of ten or more. The rearrangement links TRBV7-9 to TRBJ1-4; no definite D call. Germline assignment: CDR1 SEHNR and CDR2 FQNEAQ (reference sequence). V shed 3 bases and J shed 5 bases, with 4 bases lying between them. The CDR3 runs to 12 residues. CDR3 coding DNA: TGTGCCAGCAGCTTCCAAAATGAAAAACTGTTTTTT. Translation: CASSFQNEKLFF. The entire variable domain, with the rest obtained from reference TRBV7-9 and TRBJ1-4, is as follows: DTGVSQNPRHKITKRGQNVTFRCDPISEHNRLYWYRQTLGQGPEFLTYFQNEAQLEKSRLLSDRFSAERPKGSFSTLEIQRTEQGDSAMYLCASSFQNEKLFFGSGTQLSVL.

This clonotype was counted between two and nine times. The gene calls are TRBV20-1 and TRBJ2-6; D is undetermined. CDR3 length: 12 residues. Germline CDR1 DFQATT, CDR2 SNEGSKA (reference sequence). V gave up 6 bases and J gave up 5 bases, with 8 bases separating them. In DNA, the CDR3 is TGCAGTGCCACCGAACGGGCCAACGTCCTGACTTTC. Translating gives CSATERANVLTF.

The chain uses TRBV20-1 and TRBJ1-6; D is unclear. The CDR3 is 13 residues long. V dropped 2 bases and J dropped 8 bases, with 10 bases sitting between them. In germline, CDR1 is DFQATT, CDR2 SNEGSKA (reference sequence). CDR3 sequence reads: CSARFHMDSPLHF. In DNA form, the CDR3 reads TGCAGTGCTAGATTCCACATGGATTCACCCCTCCACTTT.

J is TRBJ2-7 and V is TRBV12-3 or TRBV12-4; D is tentatively TRBD1 or TRBD2 (5 bases each). The CDR3 is made up of 14 amino acids. V was pared by 6 bases and J by 0 bases, with 12 bases between. The DNA of the CDR3 is TGTGCCAGCAGCCGGGACCCGAGCTCCTACGAGCAGTACTTC. It translates to CASSRDPSSYEQYF.

This chain uses TRBV2 with TRBJ2-7; D uncertain. V lost 7 bases and J lost 0, with 10 bases in between. The length of the CDR3 is 13 residues. Germline-derived CDR1 and CDR2 are SNHLY and FYNNEI. As DNA, the CDR3 is TGTGCCAGCAAGGTTGGGGTCTCCTACGAGCAGTACTTC. Translated, it gives CASKVGVSYEQYF.

This clonotype was recorded a few times. The gene calls are TRBV10-3 and TRBJ2-1; 13 positions agree with TRBD2. The CDR3 runs 15 residues. Germline V gene sequence: CDR1 ENHRY, CDR2 SYGVKD. V lost 6 bases, J lost 10 bases, and 9 bases stayed unmatched. CDR3 DNA sequence: TGTGCCATCAGAGCCGGGACTAGCGGGAAAGGAGAGCAGTTCTTC. Protein sequence: CAIRAGTSGKGEQFF.

This clonotype has only a few counts. V and J are TRBV20-1 and TRBJ1-2; TRBD1 might be the D (5 bases). Germline CDR1 and CDR2: DFQATT and SNEGSKA (reference sequence). This CDR3 has 16 residues. Trimming cost V 1 base and J 6 bases, with 21 bases left between them. The CDR3 reads CSARVRVSAGDDGYTF. The CDR3 nucleotides read TGCAGTGCTAGAGTCCGGGTTTCAGCCGGGGACGATGGCTACACCTTC.

This clonotype was picked up many times. The CDR3: CASSTISRQSPSGNTIYF. CDR3 nucleotides: TGTGCCAGTAGTACCATATCGCGACAGTCACCCTCTGGAAACACCATATATTTT. This sequence joins TRBV19 and TRBJ1-3; a possible D gene is TRBD1 (5 bases). Per germline, CDR1 LNHDA and CDR2 SQIVND (reference sequence). This CDR3 is 18 amino acids long. Trimming left V 4 bases short and J 0 bases short, with 19 bases between.

Worth noting for this clonotype: A read error may account for a junction end that differs from germline. The rearrangement uses TRBV9 and TRBJ1-5; D unresolved. The CDR3 is 15 amino acids. The germline V gene has CDR1 SGDLS and CDR2 YYNGEE. The CDR3 protein is CASSQEGKGRQPQHF. In nucleotides, the CDR3 is TGCGCCAGCAGCCAGGAGGGCAAAGGCAGGCAGCCCCAGCATTTT.

This clonotype was seen ten or more times. The V call is TRBV7-9, the J call TRBJ2-7; D is perhaps TRBD2 (5 bases). Germline CDR1 and CDR2: SEHNR and FQNEAQ (reference sequence). The CDR3 totals 13 residues. Trimming pared 3 bases from V and 3 bases from J, leaving 9 bases between. The CDR3 sequence: CASSFKTSYEQYF. The CDR3, as DNA: TGTGCCAGCAGCTTTAAAACTAGCTACGAGCAGTACTTC.

This clonotype was found a few times. V gene TRBV7-6 combines with J gene TRBJ2-5, with D unclear. CDR1 and CDR2 (germline): SGHVS, FNYEAQ. The CDR3 has 14 amino acids. Trimming left V 8 bases short and J 5 bases short, with 18 bases between. This CDR3 reads CASAQTRSGETQYF. CDR3 DNA sequence: TGTGCCAGCGCCCAGACCAGGTCGGGTGAGACCCAGTACTTC.

The chain combines TRBV20-1 with TRBJ2-7; 8 bases are shared with TRBD1. Trimming cost V 3 bases and J 3 bases; bases outside gene matches: 22. The CDR3 contains 19 residues. Looked up from germline, CDR1 is DFQATT and CDR2 is SNEGSKA (reference sequence). The CDR3, as DNA: TGCAGTGCTAGGGAACCACCGGGACAGGCTAAGGGGAACGTCTACGAGCAGTACTTC. It encodes CSAREPPGQAKGNVYEQYF.

Regarding this clonotype: The junction shows a germline mismatch at one end, possibly a read error. The genes are TRBV20-1 and TRBJ1-2; D gene uncertain. CDR1 and CDR2 (germline): DFQATT, SNEGSKA (reference sequence). CDR3 length: 13 residues. The chain's CDR3 is CSATELNSWFGVF. Written as DNA, the CDR3 is TGCAGTGCTACAGAGTTAAACAGCTGGTTCGGGGTATTC.

The genes are TRBV5-1 and TRBJ1-5; TRBD1 might be the D (6 bases). The CDR3 is 14 amino acids. Per germline, CDR1 SGHRS and CDR2 YFSETQ. The V end was cut by 3 bases, the J end by 7 bases, with 14 bases between. The CDR3 region has the DNA TGCGCCAGCAGCTACCTCGGGGGCGACCAGCCCCAGCATTTT. Translation gives CASSYLGGDQPQHF.

This clonotype was seen repeatedly, ten times or more. The chain couples TRBV7-2 to TRBJ1-4; 8 nucleotides match TRBD1. Germline CDR1 reads SGHTA; CDR2 reads FQGNSA. This CDR3 contains 13 residues. Unmatched junction bases numbered 11, after V lost 6 bases and J lost 14 bases. The CDR3, as DNA: TGTGCCAGCAGACCTACCGGACAGGGAAGTCTGTTTTTT. Translated: CASRPTGQGSLFF.

This chain uses TRBV5-1 with TRBJ1-2; TRBD1 aligns across 9 bases. Germline V gene sequence: CDR1 SGHRS, CDR2 YFSETQ. There are 12 residues in the CDR3. Trimming took 4 bases from V and 10 from J; bases not matched to a gene: 5. DNA of the CDR3: TGCGCCAGCAGCCCGGGACAGGGAGTCTACACCTTC. Residues: CASSPGQGVYTF.

This clonotype turned up a few times. The V and J genes are TRBV9 and TRBJ2-1; tentatively, D is TRBD1 (6 bases). CDR1 is SGDLS and CDR2 is YYNGEE in the germline V gene. V lost 3 bases and J lost 5, with 12 bases in between. The CDR3 loop spans 14 amino acids. The CDR3 nucleotides are TGTGCCAGCAGCGCCCTGGACAGAGACAATGAGCAGTTCTTC. This sequence encodes CASSALDRDNEQFF.

This clonotype was observed at least ten times. The chain couples TRBV20-1 to TRBJ2-3; no reliable D call. The V end lost 2 bases, the J end lost 5 bases, and 8 bases lay between the germline ends. Germline loops: CDR1 DFQATT, CDR2 SNEGSKA (reference sequence). The length of the CDR3 is 12 residues. The CDR3 reads CSARPYGDTQYF. Here the CDR3 DNA reads TGCAGTGCTAGACCGTATGGAGATACGCAGTATTTT.